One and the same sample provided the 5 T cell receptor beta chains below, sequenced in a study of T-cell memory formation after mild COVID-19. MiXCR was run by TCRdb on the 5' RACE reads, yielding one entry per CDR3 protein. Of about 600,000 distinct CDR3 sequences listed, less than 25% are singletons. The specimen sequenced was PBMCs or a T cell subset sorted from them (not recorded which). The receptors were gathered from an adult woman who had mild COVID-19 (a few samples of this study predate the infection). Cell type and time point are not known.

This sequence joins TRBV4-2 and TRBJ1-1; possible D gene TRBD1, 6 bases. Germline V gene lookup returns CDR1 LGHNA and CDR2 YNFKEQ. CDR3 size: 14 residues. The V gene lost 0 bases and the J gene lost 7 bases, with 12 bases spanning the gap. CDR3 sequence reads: CASSQDGTLVEAFF. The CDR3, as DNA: TGTGCCAGCAGCCAAGATGGGACACTCGTTGAAGCTTTCTTT.

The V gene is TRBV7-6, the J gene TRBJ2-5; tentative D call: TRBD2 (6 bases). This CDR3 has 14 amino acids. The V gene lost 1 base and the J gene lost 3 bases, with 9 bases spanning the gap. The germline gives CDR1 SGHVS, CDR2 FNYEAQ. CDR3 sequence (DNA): TGTGCCAGCAGCTTAGAGGCTAGCGAAGAGACCCAGTACTTC. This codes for CASSLEASEETQYF.

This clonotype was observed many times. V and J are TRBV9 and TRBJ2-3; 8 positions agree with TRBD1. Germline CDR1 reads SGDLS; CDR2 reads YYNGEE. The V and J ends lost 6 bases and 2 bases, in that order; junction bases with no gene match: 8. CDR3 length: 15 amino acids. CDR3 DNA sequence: TGTGCCAGCACCGAAGGACAGGGAGCCACAGATACGCAGTATTTT. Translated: CASTEGQGATDTQYF.

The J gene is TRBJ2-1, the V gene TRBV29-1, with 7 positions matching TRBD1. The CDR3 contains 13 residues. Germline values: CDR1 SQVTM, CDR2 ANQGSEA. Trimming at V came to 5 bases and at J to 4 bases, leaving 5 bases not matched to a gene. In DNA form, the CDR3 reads TGCAGCGTTATAGGGGGCGTATACAATGAGCAGTTCTTC. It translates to CSVIGGVYNEQFF.

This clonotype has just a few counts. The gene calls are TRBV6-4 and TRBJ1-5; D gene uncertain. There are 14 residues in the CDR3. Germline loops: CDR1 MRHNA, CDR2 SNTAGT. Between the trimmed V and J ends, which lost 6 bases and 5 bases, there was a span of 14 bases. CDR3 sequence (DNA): TGTGCCAGCAGCGGGGTCCTCGGGCATCAGCCCCAGCATTTT. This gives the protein CASSGVLGHQPQHF.